Listed below are T cell receptor beta chains from one sample, sequenced in a study of blood T cell repertoires in COVID-19. Sequencing was performed with immunoSEQ multiplex PCR; in TCRdb, only in-frame clones are kept and a portion is missing. The data hold 250,000 to 300,000 clones, with around 86% observed a single time. The sequenced sample consisted of peripheral blood. The receptors stem from a woman in her fifties or sixties with COVID-19, enrolled during active disease. Each CDR3 is given with its conserved first and last residue. The D gene is left open where the match is weak. Size values are once, few and many counts, or a class for expanded clones, and some rows have none.

d_call j_call v_call clone_size cdr3_aa cdr3_nt
. TRBJ2-2 TRBV21-1 . CASTPQTSGSPGELFF TGTGCCAGCACCCCTCAGACTAGCGGGAGTCCCGGGGAGCTGTTTTTT
. TRBJ2-7 TRBV5-4 . CASSLGLGARSYEQYF TGTGCCAGCAGCCTGGGCCTAGGGGCGCGGTCCTACGAGCAGTACTTC
TRBD2 TRBJ2-5 TRBV5-4 few CASSSAGTTQETQYF TGTGCCAGCAGCTCGGCCGGGACTACCCAAGAGACCCAGTACTTC
. TRBJ2-7 TRBV7-3 . CASSARYGSEQYF TGTGCCAGCAGCGCTAGATATGGGAGCGAGCAGTACTTC
TRBD1 TRBJ1-5 TRBV6-5 . CASRGRDSPNQPQHF TGTGCCAGCAGGGGACGGGACAGCCCTAATCAGCCCCAGCATTTT
TRBD1 TRBJ1-3 TRBV28 . CASTLRGRGNTIYF TGTGCCAGCACCCTCAGGGGGCGCGGGAACACCATATATTTT
TRBD1 TRBJ1-1 TRBV11-2 . CASSFTFAGGNTEAFF TGTGCCAGCAGCTTTACGTTCGCAGGGGGAAACACTGAAGCTTTCTTT
TRBD1 TRBJ2-5 TRBV6-5 . CASSYPGTGGQETQYF TGTGCCAGCAGTTACCCCGGGACAGGGGGTCAAGAGACCCAGTACTTC
TRBD1 TRBJ2-5 TRBV4-3 . CASSQVVPGQLYQETQYF TGCGCCAGCAGCCAAGTTGTTCCGGGACAGCTGTACCAAGAGACCCAGTACTTC
TRBD1 TRBJ2-5 TRBV2 . CASSGTGGNWGQETQYF TGTGCCAGCAGTGGGACAGGGGGCAATTGGGGGCAAGAGACCCAGTACTTC
TRBD2 TRBJ2-3 TRBV7-9 . CASSSFLAGGTDTQYF TGTGCCAGCAGCTCCTTTTTAGCGGGTGGCACAGATACGCAGTATTTT
. TRBJ1-1 TRBV5-1 once CASSLAGGLGTEAFF TGCGCCAGCAGCTTGGCCGGGGGTTTGGGCACTGAAGCTTTCTTT
. TRBJ2-2 TRBV15 . CATSRDDAAPGVWVGELFF TGTGCCACCAGCAGAGATGACGCGGCCCCGGGGGTGTGGGTCGGGGAGCTGTTTTTT
TRBD2 TRBJ2-3 TRBV5-5 . CASSRGAGGGMVTQYF TGTGCCAGCAGCCGGGGAGCGGGAGGGGGGATGGTTACGCAGTATTTT
TRBD2 TRBJ2-7 TRBV5-1 . CASRITSGSASEQYF TGCGCCAGCAGGATTACTAGCGGGAGTGCCTCCGAGCAGTACTTC
. TRBJ2-7 TRBV3-1/TRBV3-2 . CASSQEWRLAAYEQYF TGTGCCAGCAGCCAAGAATGGAGGTTAGCGGCCTACGAGCAGTACTTC
TRBD2 TRBJ2-1 TRBV6-5 . CASRLAGSSYNEQFF TGTGCCAGCAGGTTAGCGGGATCATCCTACAATGAGCAGTTCTTC
TRBD1 TRBJ1-4 TRBV30 . CAWSVRGRPGQLEKLFF TGTGCCTGGAGTGTAAGAGGGCGGCCGGGACAGTTAGAAAAACTGTTTTTT
TRBD1 TRBJ1-1 TRBV5-1 . CASSLGVTGGGTEAFF TGCGCCAGCAGCTTGGGGGTGACAGGGGGAGGCACTGAAGCTTTCTTT